The 20 T cell receptor beta chains given below trace back to one sample, sequenced in a study of blood T cell repertoires in COVID-19. Sequencing used immunoSEQ multiplex PCR; TCRdb keeps in-frame clones, though not all of them. Here the sample spans a few hundred thousand clones, 91% being singletons. Input material: PBMCs or T cells enriched from blood (not recorded which). The receptor set was obtained from a woman aged 40 to 50 who had been exposed to COVID-19.

V is TRBV18 and J is TRBJ1-1; perhaps TRBD1 as D (6 bases). The CDR3 has 14 amino acids. V was clipped by 2 bases and J by 1 base, with 8 bases between them. Germline V gives CDR1 KGHSH, CDR2 LQKENI. The CDR3 nucleotides are TGTGCCAGCTCACCAAGGGGGGGGAACACTGAAGCTTTCTTT. This translates into CASSPRGGNTEAFF.

The gene calls are TRBV19 and TRBJ1-3, with a possible D match to TRBD1 (5 bases). This CDR3 region has 16 residues. Per the germline V gene, CDR1 is LNHDA and CDR2 is SQIVND (reference sequence). Deletions cut 5 bases from V and 0 bases from J, with 14 bases between. The CDR3 bases are TGTGCCAGTAGTCCGGAGACAGCCTTCTCTGGAAACACCATATATTTT. The encoded protein is CASSPETAFSGNTIYF. Supplemented by reference TRBV19 and TRBJ1-3, the full variable domain reads DGGITQSPKYLFRKEGQNVTLSCEQNLNHDAMYWYRQDPGQGLRLIYYSQIVNDFQKGDIAEGYSVSREKKESFPLTVTSAQKNPTAFYLCASSPETAFSGNTIYFGEGSWLTVV.

The rearrangement links TRBV30 to TRBJ1-4, with D maybe TRBD1 (6 bases). Trimming removed 2 bases from V and 8 bases from J, with 12 bases in between. The CDR3 sequence is 13 residues long. Looked up from germline, CDR1 is GTSNPN and CDR2 is SVGIG (reference sequence). The CDR3 reads CAWSSGVGEKLFF. The CDR3, as DNA: TGTGCCTGGAGTTCAGGGGTCGGGGAAAAACTGTTTTTT.

The chain uses TRBV20-1 and TRBJ2-5, with TRBD2 identical over 7 bases. CDR1 DFQATT and CDR2 SNEGSKA come from the germline V gene (reference sequence). J lost 7 bases, V lost 4 bases, and 3 bases had no gene match. The CDR3 sequence is 11 residues long. In DNA form, the CDR3 reads TGCAGTGCTAATGGCGGGGGGACCCAGTACTTC. Protein product: CSANGGGTQYF.

The genes are TRBV6-5 and TRBJ2-3; D gene ambiguous. Germline assignment: CDR1 MNHEY and CDR2 SVGAGI. V was trimmed by 0 bases and J by 2 bases, leaving 9 bases between them. The CDR3 loop spans 15 amino acids. The CDR3 loop reads CASSYSRVHTDTQYF. For the CDR3, the DNA is TGTGCCAGCAGTTACTCCCGGGTCCACACAGATACGCAGTATTTT.

This chain joins TRBV5-4 and TRBJ2-3, with a tentative D call TRBD2 (7 bases). The CDR3 is 14 residues long. Germline V CDR1 and CDR2: SGHNT, YYREEE (reference sequence). V was clipped by 4 bases and J by 6 bases, with 15 bases between them. The CDR3 protein is CASSSPGGLDTQYF. The CDR3 DNA follows: TGTGCCAGCAGCAGTCCCGGGGGGCTGGATACGCAGTATTTT.

This chain links TRBV19 with TRBJ1-2; 11 nucleotides match TRBD1. Trimming at V came to 6 bases and at J to 0 bases, leaving 6 bases not matched to a gene. CDR1 and CDR2 from the germline V gene are LNHDA and SQIVND (reference sequence). The CDR3 runs 16 residues. The CDR3 DNA is TGTGCCAGTAGCCCGGGACAGGGGGGACCTAACTATGGCTACACCTTC. Its protein is CASSPGQGGPNYGYTF.

With regard to this clone: The germline gene is not matched at one end of the junction; a read error may be the cause. The chain uses TRBV7-3 and TRBJ1-1; D ambiguous. Germline V gene data show CDR1 as SGHTA and CDR2 as FQGTGA. The CDR3 length is 14 residues. The CDR3, as DNA: TGTGCCAGCAGCCTAACTCCAGGCACCACTGAAGCTTTCTTT. Protein: CASSLTPGTTEAFF.

The chain uses TRBV7-6 and TRBJ2-2; possible D gene TRBD2, 6 bases. The V end was cut by 1 base, the J end by 0 bases, with 18 bases between. Germline V gene lookup returns CDR1 SGHVS and CDR2 FNYEAQ. The CDR3 totals 19 residues. CDR3 in DNA: TGTGCCAGCAGCTTAGTTTGGCTTCGTGGGGGGACGAACACCGGGGAGCTGTTTTTT. Protein product: CASSLVWLRGGTNTGELFF.

This chain uses TRBV7-2 with TRBJ2-5; a weak D match, TRBD2 (6 bases). CDR1 is SGHTA, CDR2 FQGNSA, per germline. The length of the CDR3 is 14 residues. The V end lost 2 bases, the J end lost 4 bases, and 11 bases lay between the germline ends. CDR3 in DNA: TGTGCCAGCAGCTTAACCGGGAGAGCAGAGACCCAGTACTTC. This sequence encodes CASSLTGRAETQYF.

The DNA for the CDR3 is TGTGCCAGCAGCGTAGCCCCGACAGGGCGCGAGCAGTACTTC. This encodes CASSVAPTGREQYF. The chain employs TRBV9 and TRBJ2-7, with 7 bases fitting TRBD1. CDR1 is SGDLS and CDR2 is YYNGEE in the germline V gene. Trimming at V came to 0 bases and at J to 6 bases, leaving 6 bases not matched to a gene. The CDR3 extends over 14 amino acids. Complete variable domain (other parts from reference TRBV9 and TRBJ2-7): DSGVTQTPKHLITATGQRVTLRCSPRSGDLSVYWYQQSLDQGLQFLIQYYNGEERAKGNILERFSAQQFPDLHSELNLSSLELGDSALYFCASSVAPTGREQYFGPGTRLTVT.

The rearrangement joins TRBV2 to TRBJ2-5, with D possibly matching TRBD1 (6 bases). Germline CDR1 and CDR2: SNHLY and FYNNEI. Trimming took off 6 bases at V and 2 bases at J, with 19 bases between the two ends. This CDR3 contains 16 residues. CDR3 loop: CASSGLARGIQETQYF. The CDR3 coding sequence is TGTGCCAGCAGCGGCCTCGCTAGGGGGATTCAAGAGACCCAGTACTTC. The full variable domain, its missing parts supplied by reference TRBV2 and TRBJ2-5, is EPEVTQTPSHQVTQMGQEVILRCVPISNHLYFYWYRQILGQKVEFLVSFYNNEISEKSEIFDDQFSVERPDGSNFTLKIRSTKLEDSAMYFCASSGLARGIQETQYFGPGTRLLVL.

This chain uses TRBV18 with TRBJ2-3; 7 bases are shared with TRBD1. J was trimmed by 0 bases and V by 2 bases; bases with no gene match: 2. This CDR3 is built from 15 residues. The V gene's germline CDR1 is KGHSH and CDR2 LQKENI. CDR3 nucleotides: TGTGCCAGCTCACCAATACAGGGGAGCACAGATACGCAGTATTTT. Translating it yields CASSPIQGSTDTQYF.

The J gene is TRBJ1-5, the V gene TRBV19, with TRBD1 identical over 10 bases. The CDR3 runs 16 residues. The V gene end was trimmed by 4 bases and the J gene end by 6 bases; junction bases not matched to a gene: 9. CDR1 is LNHDA, CDR2 SQIVND, per germline (reference sequence). The CDR3 DNA follows: TGTGCCAGTAGTACCGAGACAGGGGGCATCGGTCAGCCCCAGCATTTT. Translated: CASSTETGGIGQPQHF.

The chain couples TRBV1 to TRBJ2-7; the table calls TRBD2, which could not be checked here. TRBV1 counts as a pseudogene. The CDR3 runs 18 residues. The CDR3: CTSSQVSCQAGGNYEQYF. In nucleotides, the CDR3 is TGCACCAGCAGCCAAGTGTCCTGTCAAGCGGGGGGCAACTACGAGCAGTACTTC.

The chain combines TRBV11-3 with TRBJ2-7; 7 nucleotides agree with TRBD2. V trimming: 3 bases; J trimming: 7 bases; junction bases outside the gene matches: 9. From germline, CDR1 is SGHNT and CDR2 YENEEA. The CDR3 length is 14 residues. The CDR3 DNA is TGTGCCAGCAGCTTGGGAGGGGATCCCCGGGAGCAGTACTTC. Residues: CASSLGGDPREQYF.

The genes are TRBV9 and TRBJ2-7; D possibly corresponds to TRBD1 (5 bases). Germline CDR1 is SGDLS and CDR2 is YYNGEE. The CDR3 contains 14 residues. V shed 2 bases and J shed 5 bases, with 14 bases lying between them. The CDR3: CASSVGAVGNEQYF. CDR3 coding DNA: TGTGCCAGCAGCGTTGGGGCGGTGGGTAACGAGCAGTACTTC.

To note about this clone: The identical CDR3 is also encoded by other nucleotide sequences in the sample. The gene calls are TRBV7-3 and TRBJ1-6; maybe TRBD1 (6 bases). There are 14 residues in the CDR3. Germline values: CDR1 SGHTA, CDR2 FQGTGA. V was cut by 2 bases and J by 6 bases, with 8 bases left in between. For the CDR3, the DNA is TGTGCCAGCAGCTTAGGACAGATTAATTCACCCCTCCACTTT. Translation: CASSLGQINSPLHF.

The gene calls are TRBV25-1 and TRBJ1-1, with a tentative D call TRBD1 (5 bases). V lost 8 bases and J lost 0, with 13 bases in between. The CDR3 length is 14 residues. Germline V gives CDR1 MGHDK, CDR2 SYGVNS. CDR3 loop: CASGGRGLNTEAFF. CDR3 nucleotides: TGTGCCAGCGGCGGTAGGGGTTTGAACACTGAAGCTTTCTTT.

This chain uses TRBV5-5 with TRBJ2-1; 13 positions match TRBD2. Unmatched junction bases numbered 11, after V lost 4 bases and J lost 4 bases. Germline V CDR1 and CDR2: SGHKS, YYEKEE (reference sequence). CDR3 length equals 18 residues. CDR3 loop: CASSLLAGGQLLYNEQFF. In DNA, the CDR3 is TGTGCCAGCAGCCTACTAGCGGGAGGGCAGCTTTTATACAATGAGCAGTTCTTC.